This passage covers 15 T cell receptor beta chains from one sample sequenced in a study of T cells in pancreatic ductal adenocarcinoma. The selected patients with pancreatic ductal adenocarcinoma had surgery but no neoadjuvant therapy. Sequencing was performed with immunoSEQ multiplex PCR; in TCRdb, only in-frame clones are kept and a portion is missing. Of 12,000 or so clones in the sample, about nine tenths were seen once. Material for sequencing was PBMCs. These receptors were taken from a human donor with pancreatic ductal adenocarcinoma.

The CDR3 is CASRPDRSGYTF. The CDR3 DNA sequence: TGTGCCAGCAGACCCGACAGGAGTGGCTACACCTTC. V usage is TRBV6-5 and J usage is TRBJ1-2, with a tentative D call TRBD1 (6 bases). Trimming cost V 6 bases and J 7 bases, with 12 bases left between them. The CDR3 length is 12 residues. Germline loops: CDR1 MNHEY, CDR2 SVGAGI.

The genes are TRBV19 and TRBJ1-1; TRBD1 matches 8 bases. The CDR3 is 15 residues long. In germline, CDR1 is LNHDA, CDR2 SQIVND (reference sequence). J lost 3 bases, V lost 5 bases, and 8 bases had no gene match. CDR3 sequence reads: CASSDIRGPYTEAFF. The DNA for the CDR3 is TGTGCCAGTAGTGATATCAGGGGGCCGTACACTGAAGCTTTCTTT.

The chain couples TRBV11-3 to TRBJ2-3, with D possibly matching TRBD2 (6 bases). The V end was cut by 0 bases, the J end by 4 bases, with 14 bases between. The germline V gene encodes CDR1 SGHNT and CDR2 YENEEA. The CDR3 has 16 residues. The CDR3 reads CASSLDQTSLADTQYF. The CDR3 DNA reads as TGTGCCAGCAGCTTAGATCAGACTAGTTTGGCAGATACGCAGTATTTT.

This clone was found once. The rearrangement links TRBV10-2 to TRBJ1-1; D ambiguous. The CDR3 runs 14 residues. Germline loops: CDR1 WSHSY, CDR2 SAAADI. Trimming shortened V by 4 bases and J by 5 bases, and 14 bases separated the two germline ends. CDR3 region: CASSGRQERTEAFF. In DNA form, the CDR3 reads TGCGCCAGCAGTGGCCGGCAGGAAAGGACTGAAGCTTTCTTT.

CDR3 loop: CATSRELAGGPNEQFF. The CDR3, as DNA: TGTGCCACCAGCAGAGAACTAGCGGGAGGGCCCAATGAGCAGTTCTTC. V gene TRBV15 combines with J gene TRBJ2-1; 13 positions agree with TRBD2. Germline-derived CDR1 and CDR2 are LNHNV and YYDKDF (reference sequence). This CDR3 contains 16 residues. V dropped 0 bases and J dropped 6; count of bases not matched to a gene: 2.

This sequence joins TRBV9 and TRBJ2-2; 11 bases align to TRBD2. The CDR3 runs 17 residues. J was trimmed by 8 bases and V by 3 bases; bases with no gene match: 12. The germline CDR1 and CDR2 sequences are SGDLS and YYNGEE. The CDR3 sequence: CASSARLAGMGNGELFF. DNA of the CDR3: TGTGCCAGCAGCGCCCGACTAGCGGGGATGGGTAATGGGGAGCTGTTTTTT.

This clone was seen a few times. V and J are TRBV7-9 and TRBJ2-7; TRBD1 matches at 8 bases. The CDR3 sequence is 15 residues long. Germline CDR1 is SEHNR and CDR2 is FQNEAQ (reference sequence). V was pared by 3 bases and J by 4 bases, with 8 bases of the junction left unmatched. The CDR3 protein is CASSFLGQGGYEQYF. The DNA for the CDR3 is TGTGCCAGCAGCTTCTTAGGACAGGGCGGGTACGAGCAGTACTTC.

V usage is TRBV5-1 and J usage is TRBJ1-2, with D tentatively TRBD1 (6 bases). Deletions cut 5 bases from V and 8 bases from J, with 19 bases between. This CDR3 has 14 residues. CDR1 SGHRS and CDR2 YFSETQ come from the germline V gene. CDR3 sequence (DNA): TGCGCCAGCAGGAGGGGACAAGGCGATTTGGGCTACACCTTC. It is translated as CASRRGQGDLGYTF.

The J gene is TRBJ2-7, the V gene TRBV4-3; 9 bases line up with TRBD1. Germline CDR1 and CDR2: LGHNA and YSLEER. Germline trimming cut 1 base from V and 0 bases from J; bases unmatched to any gene: 4. CDR3 length equals 16 residues. In DNA, the CDR3 is TGCGCCAGCAGCCAAGGGGACAGGGAGGGCTCCTACGAGCAGTACTTC. This translates into CASSQGDREGSYEQYF.

This chain joins TRBV6-1 and TRBJ2-7; a possible D gene is TRBD2 (5 bases). The germline CDR1 and CDR2 sequences are MNHNS and SASEGT. With 6 bases removed from V and 6 bases from J, the gap between germline ends came to 9 bases. This CDR3 is 11 amino acids long. The CDR3 nucleotides are TGTGCCAGCAGCCAGGCGGGCGAGCAGTACTTC. Amino acids: CASSQAGEQYF.

This sequence joins TRBV6-1 and TRBJ1-2; TRBD1 aligns across 7 bases. J lost 3 bases, V lost 6 bases, and 7 bases had no gene match. The CDR3 length is 14 residues. Germline-derived CDR1 and CDR2 are MNHNS and SASEGT. Here the CDR3 reads CASRDRPSYYGYTF. In DNA, the CDR3 is TGTGCCAGCAGGGACAGGCCATCCTACTATGGCTACACCTTC.

The rearrangement uses TRBV28 and TRBJ2-3; 9 bases fit TRBD2. V was clipped by 1 base and J by 1 base; unmatched bases: 6. CDR1 MDHEN and CDR2 SYDVKM come from the germline V gene. The CDR3 extends over 17 amino acids. CDR3 bases: TGTGCCAGCAGTTTATCGGGTAGCGGGAGAGGCACAGATACGCAGTATTTT. This codes for CASSLSGSGRGTDTQYF.

The genes are TRBV5-1 and TRBJ2-5, with D maybe TRBD2 (6 bases). The CDR3 is 14 amino acids. V lost 2 bases and J lost 3, with 11 bases in between. Germline assignment: CDR1 SGHRS and CDR2 YFSETQ. CDR3 amino acids: CASSLGSGKETQYF. The CDR3 bases are TGCGCCAGCAGCTTAGGTAGCGGAAAAGAGACCCAGTACTTC. The variable domain in full, completed from reference TRBV5-1 and TRBJ2-5, reads KAGVTQTPRYLIKTRGQQVTLSCSPISGHRSVSWYQQTPGQGLQFLFEYFSETQRNKGNFPGRFSGRQFSNSRSEMNVSTLELGDSALYLCASSLGSGKETQYFGPGTRLLVL.

This rearrangement joins TRBV14 to TRBJ1-2, with 8 positions matching TRBD1. With 1 base clipped from V and 4 bases from J, the junction kept 5 bases outside the gene matches. CDR1 SGHDN and CDR2 FVKESK come from the germline V gene. The CDR3 has 15 residues. The CDR3 DNA follows: TGTGCCAGCAGCCAAGTGACAGGGGTGTTCTATGGCTACACCTTC. Its translation is CASSQVTGVFYGYTF.

J is TRBJ1-2 and V is TRBV5-6; TRBD1 is a possible D gene (6 bases). This CDR3 region has 14 residues. Trimming stripped 2 bases from V and 5 bases from J, with 13 bases between. The germline gives CDR1 SGHDT, CDR2 YYEEEE. The DNA for the CDR3 is TGTGCCAGCAGCTTACAGGGACTATGGTATGGCTACACCTTC. As protein: CASSLQGLWYGYTF. Using reference TRBV5-6 and TRBJ1-2 for the parts outside the CDR3, the full variable domain is DAGVTQSPTHLIKTRGQQVTLRCSPKSGHDTVSWYQQALGQGPQFIFQYYEEEERQRGNFPDRFSGHQFPNYSSELNVNALLLGDSALYLCASSLQGLWYGYTFGSGTRLTVV.